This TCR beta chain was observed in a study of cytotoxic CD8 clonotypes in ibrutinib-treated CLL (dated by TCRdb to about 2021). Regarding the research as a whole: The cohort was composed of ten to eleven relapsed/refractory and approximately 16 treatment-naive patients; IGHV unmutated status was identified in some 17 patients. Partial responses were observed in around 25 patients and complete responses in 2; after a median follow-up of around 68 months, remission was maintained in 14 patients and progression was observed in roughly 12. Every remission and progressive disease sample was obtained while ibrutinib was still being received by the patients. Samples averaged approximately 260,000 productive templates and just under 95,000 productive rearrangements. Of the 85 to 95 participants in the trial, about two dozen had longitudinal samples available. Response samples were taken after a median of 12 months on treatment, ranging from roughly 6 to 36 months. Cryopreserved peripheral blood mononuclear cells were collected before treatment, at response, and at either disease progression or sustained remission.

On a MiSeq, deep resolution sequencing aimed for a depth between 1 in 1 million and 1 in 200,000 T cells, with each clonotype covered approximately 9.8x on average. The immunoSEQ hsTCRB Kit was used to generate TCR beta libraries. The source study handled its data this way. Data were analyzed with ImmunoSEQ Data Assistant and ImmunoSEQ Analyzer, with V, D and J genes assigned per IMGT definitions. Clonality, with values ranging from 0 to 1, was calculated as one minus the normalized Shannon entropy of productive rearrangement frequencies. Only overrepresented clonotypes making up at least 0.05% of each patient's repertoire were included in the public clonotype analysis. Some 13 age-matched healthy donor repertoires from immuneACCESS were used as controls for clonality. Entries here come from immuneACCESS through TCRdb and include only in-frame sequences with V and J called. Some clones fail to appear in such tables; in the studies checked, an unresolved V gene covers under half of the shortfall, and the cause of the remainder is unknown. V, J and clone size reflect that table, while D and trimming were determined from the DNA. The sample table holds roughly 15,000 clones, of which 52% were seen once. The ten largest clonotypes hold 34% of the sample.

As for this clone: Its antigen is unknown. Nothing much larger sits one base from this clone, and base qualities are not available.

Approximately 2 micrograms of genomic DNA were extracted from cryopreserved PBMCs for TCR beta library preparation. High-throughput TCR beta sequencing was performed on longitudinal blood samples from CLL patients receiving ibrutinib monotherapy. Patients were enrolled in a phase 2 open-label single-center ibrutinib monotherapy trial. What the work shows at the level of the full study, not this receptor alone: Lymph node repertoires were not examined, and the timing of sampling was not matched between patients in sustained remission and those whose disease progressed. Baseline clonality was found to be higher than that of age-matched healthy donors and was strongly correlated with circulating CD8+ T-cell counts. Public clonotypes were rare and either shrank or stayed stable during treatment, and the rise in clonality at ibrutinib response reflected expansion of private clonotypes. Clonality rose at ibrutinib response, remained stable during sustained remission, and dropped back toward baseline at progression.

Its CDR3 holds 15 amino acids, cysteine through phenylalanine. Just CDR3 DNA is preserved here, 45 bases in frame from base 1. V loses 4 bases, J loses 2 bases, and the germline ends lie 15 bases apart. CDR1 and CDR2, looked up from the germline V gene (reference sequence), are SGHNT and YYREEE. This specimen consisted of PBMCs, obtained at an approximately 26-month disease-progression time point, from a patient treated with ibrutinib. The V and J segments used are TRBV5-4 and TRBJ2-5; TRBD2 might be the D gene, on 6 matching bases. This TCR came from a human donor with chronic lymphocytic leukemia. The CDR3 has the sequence CASSPTGDTQETQYF. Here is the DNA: TGTGCCAGCAGCCCGACGGGGGATACACAAGAGACCCAGTACTTC.